This T cell receptor (beta chain) was recorded in a study of cytomegalovirus exposure and HLA in healthy donors. On this clone: Antigen unknown.

Primers for the PCR totalled 60 Vbeta and 13 Jbeta. Only in-frame clones appear in the TCRdb table, and some are missing; sequencing was by immunoSEQ multiplex PCR. The profile shows roughly 120,000 clones, 65% to 80% of them singletons. Whole-study findings and limits: For TCR beta chains, V- and J-gene trimming was later linked to a missense DCLRE1C variant. Several of the most significant clusters appeared linked to common viral pathogens, based on a later analysis. Of the V segments, some could not be distinguished, including TRBV6-2 and TRBV6-3, and were excluded. A later analysis reportedly identified an Asian-associated ancestry cluster as carrying fewer N-insertions than the approximately 670-donor mean.

CDR3 length equals 14 residues. The germline gives CDR1 GTSNPN, CDR2 SVGIG (reference sequence). V lost 0 bases to trimming and J lost 9 bases, with 15 bases between them. The TCR comes from a woman in her sixties or seventies in good health and CMV-seropositive. V usage is TRBV30 and J usage is TRBJ1-5; D is perhaps TRBD1 (5 bases). Source material: PBMCs. CDR3 sequence reads: CAWSVLSGGTPQHF. In DNA, the CDR3 is TGTGCCTGGAGTGTACTTAGTGGGGGGACGCCCCAGCATTTT.